Here is one T cell receptor (beta chain) with its context. Its antigen is not known. The hyperthyroidism patients had all been newly diagnosed, and their disease duration was under 2 months. Their ages ranged from 18 to 65 years. It was 10 ml of fresh peripheral blood that supplied the PBMCs. Template material for amplifying TCR beta CDR3 regions consisted of RNA transcripts. The TCR CDR3 first-round RT-PCR relied on the HTBI primer set. TCRdb re-called the multiplex PCR reads through MiXCR, storing one row per CDR3 protein. Among 250,000 to 350,000 distinct CDR3 sequences, 15% to 20% were seen once, and the ten largest hold around 33%. This sample was included in a study of T cells in Graves' hyperthyroidism and ophthalmopathy. CDR1 is DFQATT and CDR2 is SNEGSKA in the germline V gene (reference sequence). The CDR3 is 13 residues long. The V and J ends lost 3 bases and 7 bases, in that order; junction bases with no gene match: 5.

Findings and caveats of the study: Most clonotypes expanded in thyroid above 0.001 were likewise present in blood. Onset of ophthalmopathy came a median roughly 6.4 months after the model predicted it.

J is TRBJ2-2 and V is TRBV20-1; TRBD2 aligns across 7 bases. Sequencing used blood. This clonotype originated in a man aged 30 to 39 with Graves' hyperthyroidism. The DNA of the CDR3 is TGCAGTGCTAGGACTAGCCGGAACGGGGAGCTGTTTTTT. Translated, it gives CSARTSRNGELFF.